Below are 23 T cell receptor beta chains sequenced from a single sample in a study of identical twins. One entry per CDR3 protein results from TCRdb running MiXCR on the 5' RACE reads. Here the sample spans 400,000 to 550,000 distinct CDR3 sequences, 20% to 25% being singletons. These same records also appear under a second study, on T cells expressing NK-cell markers.

Input material: CD4+ T cells sorted from blood. The receptors originated from a woman younger than 30 in good health.

This clonotype has just a few counts. This rearrangement joins TRBV20-1 to TRBJ1-4; D remains unclear. This CDR3 is 14 amino acids long. V lost 4 bases and J 6 bases, leaving 15 bases between the germline ends. Germline CDR1 DFQATT, CDR2 SNEGSKA (reference sequence). CDR3 in amino acids: CSANYGRLDEKLFF. CDR3 bases: TGCAGTGCTAACTACGGACGCCTGGATGAAAAACTGTTTTTT.

In this sample, this clonotype turned up many times. The chain recombines TRBV7-8 with TRBJ2-2; 9 nucleotides agree with TRBD1. CDR1 and CDR2 (germline): SGHVS, FQNEAQ. Trimming took 2 bases from V and 4 from J; bases not matched to a gene: 5. The CDR3 has 16 amino acids. In DNA, the CDR3 is TGTGCCAGCAGCTTAAGGGACAGGGTGGGCACCGGGGAGCTGTTTTTT. Encoded protein: CASSLRDRVGTGELFF.

This chain links TRBV20-1 with TRBJ2-1; D gene uncertain. V shed 3 bases and J shed 3 bases, with 15 bases lying between them. CDR1 is DFQATT and CDR2 is SNEGSKA in the germline V gene (reference sequence). The CDR3 consists of 15 residues. As DNA, the CDR3 is TGCAGTGCTAGTGGGGTAGACTTGGGCTACAATGAGCAGTTCTTC. This translates into CSASGVDLGYNEQFF.

The sample holds a few counts of this clonotype. The J gene is TRBJ2-1, the V gene TRBV5-1; the D gene is possibly TRBD1 (6 bases). Germline V gene data show CDR1 as SGHRS and CDR2 as YFSETQ. The CDR3 has 11 amino acids. Trimming left V 5 bases short and J 10 bases short, with 10 bases between. Written as DNA, the CDR3 is TGCGCCAGCAGGTTTGGGACAGAGCAGTTCTTC. Translating gives CASRFGTEQFF. Drawing the rest from reference TRBV5-1 and TRBJ2-1, the complete variable domain is KAGVTQTPRYLIKTRGQQVTLSCSPISGHRSVSWYQQTPGQGLQFLFEYFSETQRNKGNFPGRFSGRQFSNSRSEMNVSTLELGDSALYLCASRFGTEQFFGPGTRLTVL.

Only a few counts were recorded for this clonotype. The chain recombines TRBV20-1 with TRBJ2-3, with 8 bases fitting TRBD2. Germline assignment: CDR1 DFQATT and CDR2 SNEGSKA (reference sequence). This CDR3 contains 15 residues. J lost 8 bases, V lost 0 bases, and 10 bases had no gene match. CDR3 sequence: CSARDDGGGLRTQYF. DNA of the CDR3: TGCAGTGCTAGAGATGACGGGGGGGGTCTTCGTACGCAGTATTTT.

This clonotype was seen more than once but under ten times. The V gene is TRBV10-3, the J gene TRBJ2-5; D perhaps matches TRBD2 (6 bases). The CDR3 consists of 13 residues. CDR1 and CDR2 (germline): ENHRY, SYGVKD. V was clipped by 6 bases and J by 1 base, with 9 bases between them. The CDR3 DNA follows: TGTGCCATCAGACGGGGGTCCCAAGAGACCCAGTACTTC. Translated: CAIRRGSQETQYF.

This clonotype has a count of ten or more. J is TRBJ2-5 and V is TRBV12-3 or TRBV12-4; 8 bases line up with TRBD2. The ends lost 9 bases at V and 4 bases at J; junction bases unmatched: 7. The CDR3 length is 13 residues. CDR3 DNA: TGTGCCAGTTCAAGAGCGGGAGCAGAGACCCAGTACTTC. This codes for CASSRAGAETQYF.

This clonotype was seen a handful of times. This chain links TRBV20-1 with TRBJ2-3, with TRBD2 as a possible D gene (5 bases). The CDR3 loop spans 16 amino acids. V was trimmed by 1 base and J by 1 base, leaving 15 bases between them. CDR1 is DFQATT, CDR2 SNEGSKA, per germline (reference sequence). The CDR3 loop reads CSARGFDGIGTDTQYF. DNA of the CDR3: TGCAGTGCTAGAGGTTTTGACGGGATCGGCACAGATACGCAGTATTTT.

This clonotype has a count of ten or more. The chain links TRBV5-1 to TRBJ1-4; 7 bases agree with TRBD1. V trimming: 1 base; J trimming: 3 bases; junction bases outside the gene matches: 3. Germline V gene lookup returns CDR1 SGHRS and CDR2 YFSETQ. The CDR3 length is 15 residues. The CDR3: CASSLMGTANEKLFF. The CDR3 DNA reads as TGCGCCAGCAGCTTGATGGGGACAGCTAATGAAAAACTGTTTTTT.

The J gene is TRBJ2-1, the V gene TRBV5-1; no clear D. The germline V and J ends were trimmed by 4 bases and 2 bases, with 13 bases remaining between them. The length of the CDR3 is 15 residues. In germline, CDR1 is SGHRS, CDR2 YFSETQ. The CDR3 sequence is CASSPIPEAYNEQFF. Here the CDR3 DNA reads TGCGCCAGCAGCCCTATCCCCGAGGCCTACAATGAGCAGTTCTTC. Full variable domain (outside the CDR3, taken from reference TRBV5-1 and TRBJ2-1): KAGVTQTPRYLIKTRGQQVTLSCSPISGHRSVSWYQQTPGQGLQFLFEYFSETQRNKGNFPGRFSGRQFSNSRSEMNVSTLELGDSALYLCASSPIPEAYNEQFFGPGTRLTVL.

This chain connects TRBV20-1 to TRBJ2-1, with 10 positions matching TRBD2. V gave up 3 bases and J gave up 6 bases; unmatched junction bases: 8. In germline, CDR1 is DFQATT, CDR2 SNEGSKA (reference sequence). The CDR3 is made up of 15 amino acids. CDR3: CSARRLAGVSNEQFF. CDR3 DNA sequence: TGCAGTGCTAGGAGGCTAGCGGGAGTCTCCAATGAGCAGTTCTTC.

The V and J genes are TRBV5-1 and TRBJ2-1; 13 nucleotides agree with TRBD2. This CDR3 contains 16 residues. The germline V gene encodes CDR1 SGHRS and CDR2 YFSETQ. Germline trimming cut 8 bases from V and 3 bases from J; bases unmatched to any gene: 8. The CDR3 region is CASSGTSGTLYNEQFF. The CDR3 DNA reads as TGCGCCAGTTCCGGGACTAGCGGGACCCTCTACAATGAGCAGTTCTTC.

This clonotype was recorded at least ten times. The rearrangement links TRBV20-1 to TRBJ1-1, with 9 positions matching TRBD1. With V trimmed by 1 base and J by 5 bases, 5 bases remained unmatched. Germline CDR1 is DFQATT and CDR2 is SNEGSKA (reference sequence). The CDR3 totals 14 residues. The CDR3 is CSARVPGQGTEAFF. In DNA, the CDR3 is TGCAGTGCTAGAGTTCCGGGACAGGGAACTGAAGCTTTCTTT.

V is TRBV6-1 and J is TRBJ2-2, with D unresolved. Germline V gene data show CDR1 as MNHNS and CDR2 as SASEGT. CDR3 length: 15 residues. Deletions cut 7 bases from V and 2 bases from J, with 14 bases between. The CDR3 sequence is CASKISPTNTGELFF. In DNA form, the CDR3 reads TGTGCCAGCAAGATTAGCCCGACCAACACCGGGGAGCTGTTTTTT.

This clonotype has more than one count but fewer than ten. This sequence joins TRBV5-5 and TRBJ2-5; D unresolved. Germline V gene data show CDR1 as SGHKS and CDR2 as YYEKEE (reference sequence). V was trimmed by 7 bases and J by 2 bases, leaving 12 bases between them. The CDR3 covers 13 residues. CDR3 in DNA: TGTGCCAGCGCCCAGATGCGTCAAGAGACCCAGTACTTC. Translation: CASAQMRQETQYF.

In this sample, this clonotype turned up a few times. The V gene is TRBV20-1, the J gene TRBJ2-3, with 8 bases matching TRBD1. Per the germline V gene, CDR1 is DFQATT and CDR2 is SNEGSKA (reference sequence). The CDR3 is 15 residues long. The trim removed 5 bases at V and 5 bases at J, leaving 12 bases unmatched. CDR3 bases: TGCAGTGCTTCAGATGCTCAGGGGGCAGGAGATACGCAGTATTTT. Translated, it gives CSASDAQGAGDTQYF.

This clonotype appeared a few times. The chain employs TRBV7-6 and TRBJ1-2, with a possible D match to TRBD1 (5 bases). The V end was cut by 4 bases, the J end by 1 base, with 10 bases between. CDR1 and CDR2 (germline): SGHVS, FNYEAQ. This CDR3 has 14 residues. The CDR3 DNA follows: TGTGCCAGCAGCTCAATGCAGGGTAACTATGGCTACACCTTC. It translates to CASSSMQGNYGYTF.

This clonotype was picked up a small number of times. The CDR3 spells CASRLVETQYF. CDR3 DNA sequence: TGTGCCAGCAGACTGGTAGAGACCCAGTACTTC. This sequence joins TRBV6-5 and TRBJ2-5; D is unresolved. The CDR3 runs 11 residues. CDR1 and CDR2 from the germline V gene are MNHEY and SVGAGI. V lost 6 bases and J 4 bases, leaving 6 bases between the germline ends.

The chain employs TRBV6-1 and TRBJ1-2, with TRBD1 identical over 7 bases. The CDR3 length is 13 residues. V was pared by 6 bases and J by 3 bases, with 4 bases of the junction left unmatched. Germline-derived CDR1 and CDR2 are MNHNS and SASEGT. CDR3 bases: TGTGCCAGCAGAGCCGACAGGGACTATGGCTACACCTTC. Translating it yields CASRADRDYGYTF.

The sample holds one count of this clonotype. This sequence joins TRBV12-3 or TRBV12-4 and TRBJ2-2; 12 bases line up with TRBD2. This CDR3 contains 20 residues. Unmatched junction bases numbered 18, after V lost 3 bases and J lost 7 bases. Written as DNA, the CDR3 is TGTGCCAGCAGTTTCACCAGATGGCTAGCGGGGGGGATTATCGGCGGGGAGCTGTTTTTT. Its protein is CASSFTRWLAGGIIGGELFF.

V and J are TRBV25-1 and TRBJ2-3, with 8 nucleotides matching TRBD2. J lost 4 bases, V lost 6 bases, and 9 bases had no gene match. This CDR3 has 15 residues. Germline loops: CDR1 MGHDK, CDR2 SYGVNS. CDR3 sequence reads: CASRPGGLRADTQYF. For the CDR3, the DNA is TGTGCCAGCAGGCCGGGGGGGCTGAGGGCAGATACGCAGTATTTT.

This chain uses TRBV5-1 with TRBJ2-3; maybe TRBD1 (5 bases). The CDR3 extends over 15 amino acids. V was clipped by 9 bases and J by 2 bases, with 19 bases between them. Germline-derived CDR1 and CDR2 are SGHRS and YFSETQ. The CDR3 coding sequence is TGCGCCACCTCGCAGGGCGATCCGAACACAGATACGCAGTATTTT. It encodes CATSQGDPNTDTQYF.

The genes are TRBV3-1 and TRBJ2-5; the D gene is possibly TRBD1 (5 bases). This CDR3 has 17 amino acids. With 4 bases removed from V and 5 bases from J, the gap between germline ends came to 23 bases. Germline CDR1 is LGHDT and CDR2 is YNNKEL (reference sequence). CDR3 protein: CASSRKRGLGVGETQYF. CDR3 nucleotide sequence: TGTGCCAGCAGCCGAAAAAGGGGTCTAGGCGTGGGCGAGACCCAGTACTTC.